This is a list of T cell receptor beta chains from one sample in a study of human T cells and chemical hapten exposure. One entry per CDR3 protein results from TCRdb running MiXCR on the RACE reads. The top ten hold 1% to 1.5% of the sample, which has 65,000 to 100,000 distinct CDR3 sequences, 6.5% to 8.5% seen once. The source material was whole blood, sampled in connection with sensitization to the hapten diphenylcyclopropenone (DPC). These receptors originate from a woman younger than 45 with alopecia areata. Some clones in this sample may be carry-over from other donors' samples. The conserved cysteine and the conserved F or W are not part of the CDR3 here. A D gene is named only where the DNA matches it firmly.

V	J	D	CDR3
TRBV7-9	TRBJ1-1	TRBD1	ASSSNRGLDTEAF
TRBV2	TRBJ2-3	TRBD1	ASSSGTGALQY
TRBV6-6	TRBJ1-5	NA	ASSPGGYQPQH
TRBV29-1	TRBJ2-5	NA	SVETGRRRETQY
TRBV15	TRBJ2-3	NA	ATSRPLGSPGDTQY
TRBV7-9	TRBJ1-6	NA	ASSLEGDSPLH
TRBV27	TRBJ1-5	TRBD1	ASSGQGANQPQH
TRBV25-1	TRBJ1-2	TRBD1	ASSGIGQGSDGYT
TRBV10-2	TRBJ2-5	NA	ASSEPGNIRTQY
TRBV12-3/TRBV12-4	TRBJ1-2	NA	ASSHRDGGYT
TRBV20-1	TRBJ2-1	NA	SARDSGPRQF
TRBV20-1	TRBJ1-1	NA	SARDRNTEAF
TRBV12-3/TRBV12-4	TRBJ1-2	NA	ASSSVSPIYGYT
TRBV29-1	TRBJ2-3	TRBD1	SVEDLGDRGADTQY
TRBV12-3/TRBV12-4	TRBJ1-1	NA	ASSLFPLTGTPEAF
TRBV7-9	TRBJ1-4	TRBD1	ASSLGQGRTNEKLF